The next 8 T cell receptor beta chains were all read from a single sample in a study of cytomegalovirus exposure and HLA in healthy donors. PCR used 60 Vbeta primers and 13 Jbeta primers. Clones were sequenced by immunoSEQ multiplex PCR, and TCRdb holds only the in-frame ones, with some missing. The sample contains roughly 100,000 clones, around 57% of which appear only once. Sequencing input: PBMCs. The receptors here all came from a human donor in good health.

This rearrangement joins TRBV14 to TRBJ1-2; tentative D call: TRBD1 (5 bases). Germline V CDR1 and CDR2: SGHDN, FVKESK. Trimming left V 5 bases short and J 8 bases short, with 21 bases between. The CDR3 sequence is 15 residues long. The CDR3 DNA sequence: TGTGCCAGCAGCGACCGGGACTCTATGCCGGAGGGCTACACCTTC. Residues: CASSDRDSMPEGYTF. The full variable domain, with the rest looked up from reference TRBV14 and TRBJ1-2, is EAGVTQFPSHSVIEKGQTVTLRCDPISGHDNLYWYRRVMGKEIKFLLHFVKESKQDESGMPNNRFLAERTGGTYSTLKVQPAELEDSGVYFCASSDRDSMPEGYTFGSGTRLTVV.

As regards this clone: One junction end disagrees with the germline gene, perhaps due to a read error. The chain links TRBV7-7 to TRBJ2-2, with 11 positions matching TRBD2. The CDR3 covers 16 residues. Per the germline V gene, CDR1 is SSHAT and CDR2 is FNYEAQ (reference sequence). The CDR3 nucleotides are TGTGCTAGCAGCCCCCGGACTAGCGGGCCGACCGGGGAGCTGTTTTTT. Translated, it gives CASSPRTSGPTGELFF.

The chain couples TRBV7-8 to TRBJ2-1; 7 bases line up with TRBD2. This CDR3 contains 15 residues. Germline V gene data show CDR1 as SGHVS and CDR2 as FQNEAQ. Losses at the gene ends were 8 bases for V and 7 bases for J; bases not matched to a gene: 14. CDR3 in DNA: TGTGCCAGCGGGAGATACTTTGCGGGAGCTAATGAGCAGTTCTTC. This translates into CASGRYFAGANEQFF.

The chain uses TRBV10-2 and TRBJ2-7; no clear D gene. Looked up from germline, CDR1 is WSHSY and CDR2 is SAAADI. The V and J ends lost 3 bases and 2 bases respectively, with 8 bases between them. This CDR3 has 13 amino acids. This chain's CDR3 is CASSDLRTYEQYF. In DNA, the CDR3 is TGCGCCAGCAGTGATCTGCGAACCTACGAGCAGTACTTC.

The rearrangement uses TRBV7-6 and TRBJ2-1, with TRBD2 as a possible D gene (6 bases). The V gene lost 5 bases and the J gene lost 13 bases, with 15 bases spanning the gap. The CDR3 has 12 residues. Looked up from germline, CDR1 is SGHVS and CDR2 is FNYEAQ. CDR3 sequence reads: CASSLTGTPQFF. In DNA, the CDR3 is TGTGCCAGCAGCCTCACCGGGACTCCCCAGTTCTTC.

This clone was seen just once. V usage is TRBV6-1 and J usage is TRBJ1-6; 12 nucleotides line up with TRBD1. V lost 5 bases to trimming and J lost 9 bases; unmatched junction nucleotides: 5. Germline lookup yields CDR1 MNHNS and CDR2 SASEGT. The CDR3 is 15 amino acids. The CDR3 here is CASSLPGQGASPLHF. The DNA of the CDR3 is TGTGCCAGCAGTTTACCGGGACAGGGGGCTTCACCCCTCCACTTT.

This clone was counted only a few times. The V call is TRBV6-1, the J call TRBJ2-3; no clear D. This CDR3 is built from 14 residues. Germline-derived CDR1 and CDR2 are MNHNS and SASEGT. Trimming removed 1 base from V and 6 bases from J, with 11 bases in between. CDR3 amino acids: CASSEVWVRDTQYF. The DNA of the CDR3 is TGTGCCAGCAGTGAAGTATGGGTGCGGGATACGCAGTATTTT.

The chain has TRBV1 and TRBJ2-1; the table calls TRBD2, which could not be checked here. TRBV1 is annotated as a pseudogene. The length of the CDR3 is 15 residues. For the CDR3, the DNA is TGCACCAGCAGCCAAGCCCCCCCGATTAGTACTGAGCAGTTCTTC. It encodes CTSSQAPPISTEQFF.